The source of this TCR beta chain is a study of blood T cell repertoires in COVID-19. Study information: The United States, Italy and Spain were the sources of the acute and convalescent COVID-19 samples. T cells, B-cell-depleted T cells, or PBMCs provided the cDNA or gDNA that served as material.

In the original analysis: Scientists estimated how many nucleated cells there were by amplifying reference gene primers. This table comes from immunoSEQ multiplex PCR, and its TCRdb copy is limited to in-frame clones, with some not included. V, J and clone size are taken as reported in that table, and D and trimming were inferred from the DNA itself. The table shows 60,000 to 80,000 clones, with roughly 83% occurring only once. The CDR3 spans 14 residues. The germline V gene encodes CDR1 SGHVS and CDR2 FQNEAQ. J gave up 9 bases and V 5 bases, and 7 bases lay outside the gene matches. This rearrangement joins TRBV7-8 to TRBJ1-6, with 7 bases aligning to TRBD1. Sequencing used peripheral blood. The sequence came from a man aged 50 to 59 with active COVID-19. CDR3 coding DNA: TGTGCCAGCAGCCTCCGACAGGGCTTTTCACCCCTCCACTTT. It yields the protein CASSLRQGFSPLHF.